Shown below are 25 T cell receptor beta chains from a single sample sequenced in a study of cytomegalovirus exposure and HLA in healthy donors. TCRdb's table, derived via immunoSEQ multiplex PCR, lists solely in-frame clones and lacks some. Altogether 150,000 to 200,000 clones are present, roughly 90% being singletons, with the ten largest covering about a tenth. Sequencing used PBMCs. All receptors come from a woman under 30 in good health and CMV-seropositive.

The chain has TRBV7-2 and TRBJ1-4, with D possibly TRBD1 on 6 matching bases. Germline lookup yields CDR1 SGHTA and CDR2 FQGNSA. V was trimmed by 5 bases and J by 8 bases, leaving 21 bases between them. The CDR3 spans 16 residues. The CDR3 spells CASSPRGGGSGEKLFF. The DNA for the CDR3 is TGTGCCAGCAGCCCTAGGGGGGGTGGCAGTGGAGAAAAACTGTTTTTT.

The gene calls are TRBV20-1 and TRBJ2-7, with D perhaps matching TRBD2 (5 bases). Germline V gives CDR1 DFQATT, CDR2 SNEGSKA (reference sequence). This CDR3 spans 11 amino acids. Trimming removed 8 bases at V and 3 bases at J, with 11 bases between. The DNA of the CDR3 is TGCAGTCAGTCTCGGGACTACGAGCAGTACTTC. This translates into CSQSRDYEQYF.

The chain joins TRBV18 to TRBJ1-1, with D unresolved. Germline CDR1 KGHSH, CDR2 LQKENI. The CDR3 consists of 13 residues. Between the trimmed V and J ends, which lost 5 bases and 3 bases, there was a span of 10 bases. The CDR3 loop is CASSSAIDTEAFF. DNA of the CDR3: TGTGCCAGCTCATCTGCGATCGACACTGAAGCTTTCTTT.

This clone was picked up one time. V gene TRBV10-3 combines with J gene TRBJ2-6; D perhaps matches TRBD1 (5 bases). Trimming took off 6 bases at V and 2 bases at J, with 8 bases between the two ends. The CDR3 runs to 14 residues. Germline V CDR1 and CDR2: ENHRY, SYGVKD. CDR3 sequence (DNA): TGTGCCATCAGCGCACAGGCTGGGGCCAACGTCCTGACTTTC. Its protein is CAISAQAGANVLTF.

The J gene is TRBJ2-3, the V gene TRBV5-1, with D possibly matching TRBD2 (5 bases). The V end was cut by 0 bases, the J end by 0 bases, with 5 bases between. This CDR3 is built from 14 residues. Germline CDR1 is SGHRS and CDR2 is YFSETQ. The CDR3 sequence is CASSLGTSTDTQYF. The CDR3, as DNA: TGCGCCAGCAGCTTGGGGACTAGCACAGATACGCAGTATTTT.

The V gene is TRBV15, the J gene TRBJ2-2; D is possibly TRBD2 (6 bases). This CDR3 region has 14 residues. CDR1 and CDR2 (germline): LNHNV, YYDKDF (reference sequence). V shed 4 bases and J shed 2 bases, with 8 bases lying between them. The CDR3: CATSTGLNTGELFF. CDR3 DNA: TGTGCCACCAGCACGGGACTTAACACCGGGGAGCTGTTTTTT. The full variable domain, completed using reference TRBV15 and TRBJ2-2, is DAMVIQNPRYQVTQFGKPVTLSCSQTLNHNVMYWYQQKSSQAPKLLFHYYDKDFNNEADTPDNFQSRRPNTSFCFLDIRSPGLGDTAMYLCATSTGLNTGELFFGEGSRLTVL.

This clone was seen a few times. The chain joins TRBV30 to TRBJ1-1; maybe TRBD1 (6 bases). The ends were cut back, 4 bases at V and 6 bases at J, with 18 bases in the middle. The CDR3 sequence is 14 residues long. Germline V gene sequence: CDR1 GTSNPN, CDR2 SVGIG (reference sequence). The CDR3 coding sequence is TGTGCCTGGACCGTACCGGGGACACAGCCTGAAGCTTTCTTT. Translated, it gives CAWTVPGTQPEAFF.

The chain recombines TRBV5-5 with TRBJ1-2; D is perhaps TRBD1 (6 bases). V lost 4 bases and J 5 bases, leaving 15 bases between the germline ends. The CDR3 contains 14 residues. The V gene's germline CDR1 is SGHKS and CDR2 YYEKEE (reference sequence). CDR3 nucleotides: TGTGCCAGCAGCGCCTACAGGGCAGGGTATGGCTACACCTTC. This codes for CASSAYRAGYGYTF.

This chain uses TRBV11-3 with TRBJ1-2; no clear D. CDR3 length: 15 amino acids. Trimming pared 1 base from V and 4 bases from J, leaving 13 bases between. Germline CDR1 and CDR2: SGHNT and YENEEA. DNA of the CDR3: TGTGCCAGCAGCTTAGGTTTCTCTGGAGGCTATGGCTACACCTTC. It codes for CASSLGFSGGYGYTF.

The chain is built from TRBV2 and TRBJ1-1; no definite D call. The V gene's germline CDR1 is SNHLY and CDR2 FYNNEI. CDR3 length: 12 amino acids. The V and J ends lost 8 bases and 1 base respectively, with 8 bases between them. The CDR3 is CASWLRNTEAFF. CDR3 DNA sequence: TGTGCCAGCTGGCTCAGGAACACTGAAGCTTTCTTT. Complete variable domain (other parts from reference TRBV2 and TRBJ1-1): EPEVTQTPSHQVTQMGQEVILRCVPISNHLYFYWYRQILGQKVEFLVSFYNNEISEKSEIFDDQFSVERPDGSNFTLKIRSTKLEDSAMYFCASWLRNTEAFFGQGTRLTVV.

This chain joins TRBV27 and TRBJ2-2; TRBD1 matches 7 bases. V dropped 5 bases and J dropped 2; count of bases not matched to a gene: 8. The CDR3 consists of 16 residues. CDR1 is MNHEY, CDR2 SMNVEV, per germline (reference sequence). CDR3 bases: TGTGCCAGCAGTAAAGGACAGGTTTACAACACCGGGGAGCTGTTTTTT. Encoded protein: CASSKGQVYNTGELFF.

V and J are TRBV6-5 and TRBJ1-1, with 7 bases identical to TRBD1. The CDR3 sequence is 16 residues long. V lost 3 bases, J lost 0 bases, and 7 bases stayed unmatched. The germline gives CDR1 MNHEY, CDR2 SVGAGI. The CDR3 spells CASSYRYRGLNTEAFF. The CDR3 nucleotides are TGTGCCAGCAGTTATCGGTACAGGGGTTTGAACACTGAAGCTTTCTTT.

In DNA form, the CDR3 reads TGTGCCAGCAGCTTAGCGGGACAGAGTTCAGATACGCAGTATTTT. This sequence encodes CASSLAGQSSDTQYF. The chain carries TRBV7-2 and TRBJ2-3; TRBD1 aligns across 7 bases. Per the germline V gene, CDR1 is SGHTA and CDR2 is FQGNSA. This CDR3 spans 15 amino acids. V gave up 0 bases and J gave up 4 bases; unmatched junction bases: 4.

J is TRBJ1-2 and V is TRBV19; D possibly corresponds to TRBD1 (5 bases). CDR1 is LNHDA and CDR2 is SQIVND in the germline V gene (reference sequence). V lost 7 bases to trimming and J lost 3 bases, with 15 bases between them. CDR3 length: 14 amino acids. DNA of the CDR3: TGTGCCAGTACCCCGACAGAGCACGACTATGGCTACACCTTC. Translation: CASTPTEHDYGYTF.

In DNA form, the CDR3 reads TGTGCCAGCTCAGGGTGGGCTAGCGGAACAGATACGCAGTATTTT. The encoded protein is CASSGWASGTDTQYF. The genes are TRBV18 and TRBJ2-3; 7 nucleotides match TRBD2. Germline V lookup: CDR1 KGHSH, CDR2 LQKENI. The CDR3 sequence is 15 residues long. Unmatched junction bases numbered 8, after V lost 5 bases and J lost 3 bases.

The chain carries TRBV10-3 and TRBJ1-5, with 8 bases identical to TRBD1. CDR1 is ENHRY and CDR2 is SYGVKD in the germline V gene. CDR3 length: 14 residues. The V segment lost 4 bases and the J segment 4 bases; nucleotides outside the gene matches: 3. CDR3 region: CAISAGGWNQPQHF. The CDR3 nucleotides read TGTGCCATCAGTGCAGGGGGCTGGAATCAGCCCCAGCATTTT.

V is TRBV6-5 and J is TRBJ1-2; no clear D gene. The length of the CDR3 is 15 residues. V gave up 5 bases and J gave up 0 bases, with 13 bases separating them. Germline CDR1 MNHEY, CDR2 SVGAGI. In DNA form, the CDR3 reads TGTGCCAGCAGTCCCCCCGGGGTTGCTAACTATGGCTACACCTTC. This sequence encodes CASSPPGVANYGYTF.

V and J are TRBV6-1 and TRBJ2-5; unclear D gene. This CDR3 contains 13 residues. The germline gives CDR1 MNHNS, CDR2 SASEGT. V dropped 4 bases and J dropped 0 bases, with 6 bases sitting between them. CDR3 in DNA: TGTGCCAGCAGTGCCAGAAACCAAGAGACCCAGTACTTC. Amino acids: CASSARNQETQYF.

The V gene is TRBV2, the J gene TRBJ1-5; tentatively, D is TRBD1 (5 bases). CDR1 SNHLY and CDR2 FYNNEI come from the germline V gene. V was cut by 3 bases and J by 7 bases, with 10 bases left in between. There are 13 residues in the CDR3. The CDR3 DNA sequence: TGTGCCAGCAGTGAGGAGGGGAGCCAGCCCCAGCATTTT. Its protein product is CASSEEGSQPQHF.

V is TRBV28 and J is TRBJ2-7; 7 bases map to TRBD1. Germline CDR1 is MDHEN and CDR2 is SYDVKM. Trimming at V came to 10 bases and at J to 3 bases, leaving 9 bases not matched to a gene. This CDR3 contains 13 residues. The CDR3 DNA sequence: TGTGCCACGTCAACAGGGGCCTACTACGAGCAGTACTTC. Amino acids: CATSTGAYYEQYF.

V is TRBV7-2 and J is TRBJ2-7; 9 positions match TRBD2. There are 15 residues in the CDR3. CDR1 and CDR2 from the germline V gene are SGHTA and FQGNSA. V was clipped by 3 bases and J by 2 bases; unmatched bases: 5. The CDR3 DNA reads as TGTGCCAGCAGCTTTCTAGCGGGACCTCCCTACGAGCAGTACTTC. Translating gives CASSFLAGPPYEQYF.

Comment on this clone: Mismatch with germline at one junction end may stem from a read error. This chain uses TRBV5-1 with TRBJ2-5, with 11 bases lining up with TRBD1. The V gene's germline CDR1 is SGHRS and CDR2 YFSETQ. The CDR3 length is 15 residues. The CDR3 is CAGSRGTGGGETQYF. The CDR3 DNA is TGCGCCGGCAGCCGGGGGACAGGGGGAGGAGAGACCCAGTACTTC.

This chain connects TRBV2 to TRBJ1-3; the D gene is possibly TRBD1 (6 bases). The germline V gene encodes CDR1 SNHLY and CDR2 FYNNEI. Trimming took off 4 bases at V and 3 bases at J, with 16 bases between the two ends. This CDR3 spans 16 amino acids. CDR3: CASSGAAGAHGNTIYF. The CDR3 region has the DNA TGTGCCAGCAGTGGAGCTGCGGGGGCACATGGAAACACCATATATTTT. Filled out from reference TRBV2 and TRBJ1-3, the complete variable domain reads EPEVTQTPSHQVTQMGQEVILRCVPISNHLYFYWYRQILGQKVEFLVSFYNNEISEKSEIFDDQFSVERPDGSNFTLKIRSTKLEDSAMYFCASSGAAGAHGNTIYFGEGSWLTVV.

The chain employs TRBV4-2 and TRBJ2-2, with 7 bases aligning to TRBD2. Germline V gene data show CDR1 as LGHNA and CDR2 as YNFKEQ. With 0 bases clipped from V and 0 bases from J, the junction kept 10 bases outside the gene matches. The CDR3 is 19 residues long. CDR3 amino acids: CASSQEFLAEHSNTGELFF. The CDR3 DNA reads TGTGCCAGCAGCCAAGAATTTCTAGCGGAGCATTCGAACACCGGGGAGCTGTTTTTT.

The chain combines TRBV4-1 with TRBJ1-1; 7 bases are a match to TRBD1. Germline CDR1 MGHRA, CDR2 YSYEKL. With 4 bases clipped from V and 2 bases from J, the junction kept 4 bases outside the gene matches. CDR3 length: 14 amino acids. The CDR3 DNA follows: TGCGCCAGCAGCCTGGGACAGCCCAACACTGAAGCTTTCTTT. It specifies CASSLGQPNTEAFF.